The 18 T cell receptor beta chains in this list originate from one sample, sequenced in a study of CD8+CD57+ T cells in acquired aplastic anemia. Both TCR beta VDJ combination and CDR3 sequence profiling were carried out. Genomic DNA was the template for this profiling. Each CDR3 protein gets one entry after TCRdb re-called the reads with MiXCR. The table shows about 110,000 distinct CDR3 sequences, with roughly 51% occurring only once. The sample was sorted CD4+, CD8+, or CD8+CD57+ T cells (not recorded which) from PBMCs. The receptors come from a human donor in good health, serving as a control.

This clonotype has more than one count but fewer than ten. This chain connects TRBV3-1 to TRBJ1-2, with D possibly TRBD1 on 5 matching bases. V lost 5 bases and J 2 bases, leaving 21 bases between the germline ends. Per the germline V gene, CDR1 is LGHDT and CDR2 is YNNKEL (reference sequence). The CDR3 is 17 amino acids. The CDR3 DNA sequence: TGTGCCAGCAGCACTCACTCGGGAGGGGTCGTAAACTATGGCTACACCTTC. It specifies CASSTHSGGVVNYGYTF.

This clonotype came up once. The chain employs TRBV14 and TRBJ1-6, with 9 bases aligning to TRBD1. The ends lost 2 bases at V and 7 bases at J; junction bases unmatched: 6. This CDR3 region has 16 residues. Germline V lookup: CDR1 SGHDN, CDR2 FVKESK. CDR3 nucleotides: TGTGCCAGCAGCCAATACCGGGACAGGGTAAATTCACCCCTCCACTTT. This codes for CASSQYRDRVNSPLHF.

This chain connects TRBV19 to TRBJ2-1, with 11 bases identical to TRBD1. The CDR3 consists of 15 residues. With V trimmed by 2 bases and J by 8 bases, 5 bases remained unmatched. Looked up from germline, CDR1 is LNHDA and CDR2 is SQIVND (reference sequence). CDR3 sequence reads: CASSIFGQGAYEQFF. As DNA, the CDR3 is TGTGCCAGTAGTATATTTGGACAGGGGGCTTATGAGCAGTTCTTC.

This clonotype has a count of ten or more. The chain has TRBV12-3 or TRBV12-4 and TRBJ1-2; D is possibly TRBD1 (5 bases). Deletions cut 3 bases from V and 8 bases from J, with 10 bases between. This CDR3 is built from 12 residues. CDR3 amino acids: CASSLGGEGYTF. The CDR3, as DNA: TGTGCCAGCAGTTTGGGGGGGGAAGGCTACACCTTC.

The V call is TRBV28, the J call TRBJ2-7; TRBD2 agrees at 11 bases. V was pared by 5 bases and J by 3 bases, with 6 bases of the junction left unmatched. This CDR3 comprises 15 residues. Germline V lookup: CDR1 MDHEN, CDR2 SYDVKM. The CDR3 DNA reads TGTGCCAGCAGTCCACCGGGACTAGCGGACTACGAGCAGTACTTC. This sequence encodes CASSPPGLADYEQYF.

This clonotype has a count of ten or more. The chain recombines TRBV5-6 with TRBJ2-7, with D unclear. Trimming cost V 4 bases and J 0 bases, with 2 bases left between them. Germline CDR1 SGHDT, CDR2 YYEEEE. The CDR3 runs 11 residues. CDR3 nucleotide sequence: TGTGCCAGCAGCGACTCCTACGAGCAGTACTTC. Its protein product is CASSDSYEQYF.

The chain combines TRBV5-1 with TRBJ1-2, with TRBD1 matching over 7 bases. Germline trimming cut 4 bases from V and 4 bases from J; bases unmatched to any gene: 4. The germline V gene encodes CDR1 SGHRS and CDR2 YFSETQ. The length of the CDR3 is 13 residues. The CDR3 loop is CASSTGQSYGYTF. The DNA for the CDR3 is TGCGCCAGCAGCACGGGACAGAGCTATGGCTACACCTTC.

This clonotype has a handful of counts. V and J are TRBV12-3 or TRBV12-4 and TRBJ1-5, with TRBD1 matching 7 bases. V gave up 2 bases and J gave up 3 bases; unmatched junction bases: 10. The CDR3 contains 17 residues. The CDR3 DNA sequence: TGTGCCAGCAGTTTATATCCTGCAGGGGGTGTCAATCAGCCCCAGCATTTT. This encodes CASSLYPAGGVNQPQHF.

At least ten counts were recorded for this clonotype. A much larger clone lies a single base off, so this may be a read error. The chain has TRBV12-3 or TRBV12-4 and TRBJ2-7; 7 bases are shared with TRBD2. J lost 3 bases, V lost 5 bases, and 7 bases had no gene match. The CDR3 loop spans 14 amino acids. The CDR3 coding sequence is TGTGCCAGCAGTCTCAGCGGGGAGGACTACGAGCAGTACTTC. Translation: CASSLSGEDYEQYF.

V gene TRBV15 combines with J gene TRBJ1-1; no clear D gene. The germline gives CDR1 LNHNV, CDR2 YYDKDF (reference sequence). Trimming left V 3 bases short and J 4 bases short, with 9 bases between. The CDR3 sequence is 13 residues long. Here the CDR3 reads CATSSKGSTEAFF. The DNA for the CDR3 is TGTGCCACCAGCAGCAAGGGTAGCACTGAAGCTTTCTTT.

CDR3 loop: CAISPRVSSPLHF. CDR3 nucleotides: TGTGCCATCAGCCCCCGGGTCTCCTCACCCCTCCACTTT. The chain carries TRBV10-3 and TRBJ1-6; no clear D gene. The CDR3 has 13 residues. Trimming took 6 bases from V and 10 from J, leaving 13 bases between them. Germline CDR1 and CDR2: ENHRY and SYGVKD.

This clonotype was detected ten times or more. This chain uses TRBV20-1 with TRBJ2-5; TRBD2 aligns across 9 bases. CDR1 is DFQATT, CDR2 SNEGSKA, per germline (reference sequence). The V and J ends lost 2 bases and 2 bases, in that order; junction bases with no gene match: 6. The CDR3 sequence is 15 residues long. CDR3 DNA sequence: TGCAGTGCTAGATCTCTAGCGGGGAGACAAGAGACCCAGTACTTC. Amino acid sequence: CSARSLAGRQETQYF.

This chain uses TRBV29-1 with TRBJ2-7, with 9 bases aligning to TRBD1. Losses at the gene ends were 1 base for V and 4 bases for J; bases not matched to a gene: 8. The CDR3 covers 15 residues. CDR1 is SQVTM and CDR2 is ANQGSEA in the germline V gene. The CDR3 loop reads CSVEGLPGTGYEQYF. The CDR3 DNA reads TGCAGCGTTGAAGGCTTACCCGGGACAGGGTACGAGCAGTACTTC.

This clonotype occurred a few times. The chain uses TRBV5-5 and TRBJ2-7, with a possible D match to TRBD2 (6 bases). CDR3 size: 13 residues. The V gene lost 6 bases and the J gene lost 2 bases, with 12 bases spanning the gap. Per the germline V gene, CDR1 is SGHKS and CDR2 is YYEKEE (reference sequence). CDR3: CASTPGVPYEQYF. The DNA of the CDR3 is TGTGCCAGCACCCCGGGAGTCCCCTACGAGCAGTACTTC.

This chain uses TRBV9 with TRBJ1-3, with a tentative D call TRBD1 (6 bases). The V and J ends lost 2 bases and 2 bases respectively, with 11 bases between them. Germline CDR1 reads SGDLS; CDR2 reads YYNGEE. The CDR3 totals 15 residues. The CDR3 DNA is TGTGCCAGCAGCGTGGGGGGCCGGACTGGAAACACCATATATTTT. Its translation is CASSVGGRTGNTIYF.

In its sample, this clonotype was seen once. The chain combines TRBV6-5 with TRBJ1-2; the D gene is possibly TRBD1 (6 bases). CDR1 is MNHEY and CDR2 is SVGAGI in the germline V gene. The ends were cut back, 5 bases at V and 0 bases at J, with 16 bases in the middle. This CDR3 has 16 residues. The CDR3 spells CASSNPKQGTNYGYTF. The CDR3 nucleotides read TGTGCCAGCAGTAACCCAAAACAGGGAACTAACTATGGCTACACCTTC.

Comment on this clonotype: A junction boundary mismatches the germline segment, possibly from a read error. CDR3 DNA sequence: TGTGCCAGCAGTGAAGGTAACCTCCAAGGGACCCAGTACTTC. This gives the protein CASSEGNLQGTQYF. The chain joins TRBV25-1 to TRBJ2-5; D is undetermined. Per the germline V gene, CDR1 is MGHDK and CDR2 is SYGVNS. CDR3 length equals 14 residues.

V usage is TRBV15 and J usage is TRBJ2-7; D possibly corresponds to TRBD2 (6 bases). Germline values: CDR1 LNHNV, CDR2 YYDKDF (reference sequence). This CDR3 has 17 residues. V lost 5 bases and J 10 bases, leaving 30 bases between the germline ends. CDR3 nucleotide sequence: TGTGCCACCAGCGGGGGACTCACGGGGCCTAATCCCTTATCTCAGTACTTC. Its translation is CATSGGLTGPNPLSQYF.